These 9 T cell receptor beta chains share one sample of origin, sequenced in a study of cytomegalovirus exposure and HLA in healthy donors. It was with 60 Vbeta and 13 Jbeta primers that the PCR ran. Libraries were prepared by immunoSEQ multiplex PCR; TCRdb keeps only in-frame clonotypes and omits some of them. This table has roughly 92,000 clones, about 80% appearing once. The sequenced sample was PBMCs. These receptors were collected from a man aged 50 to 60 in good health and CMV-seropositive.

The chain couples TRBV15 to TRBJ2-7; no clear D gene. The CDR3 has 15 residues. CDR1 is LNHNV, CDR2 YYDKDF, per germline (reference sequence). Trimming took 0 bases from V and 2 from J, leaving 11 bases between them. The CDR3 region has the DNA TGTGCCACCAGCAGAGATCAGTACAGCCCCTACGAGCAGTACTTC. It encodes CATSRDQYSPYEQYF. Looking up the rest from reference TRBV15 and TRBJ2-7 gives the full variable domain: DAMVIQNPRYQVTQFGKPVTLSCSQTLNHNVMYWYQQKSSQAPKLLFHYYDKDFNNEADTPDNFQSRRPNTSFCFLDIRSPGLGDTAMYLCATSRDQYSPYEQYFGPGTRLTVT.

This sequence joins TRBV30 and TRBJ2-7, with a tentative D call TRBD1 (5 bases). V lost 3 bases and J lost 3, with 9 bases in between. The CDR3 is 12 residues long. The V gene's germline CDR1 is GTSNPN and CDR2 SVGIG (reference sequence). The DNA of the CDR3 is TGTGCCTGGAGGACAGATTTCTACGAGCAGTACTTC. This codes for CAWRTDFYEQYF.

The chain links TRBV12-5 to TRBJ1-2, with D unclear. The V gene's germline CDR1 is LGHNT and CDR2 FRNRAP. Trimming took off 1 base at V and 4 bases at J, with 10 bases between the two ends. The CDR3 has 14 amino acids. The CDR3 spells CASGLEDIRYGYTF. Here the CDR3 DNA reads TGTGCTAGTGGTTTGGAAGACATACGCTATGGCTACACCTTC. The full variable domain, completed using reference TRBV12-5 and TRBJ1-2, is DARVTQTPRHKVTEMGQEVTMRCQPILGHNTVFWYRQTMMQGLELLAYFRNRAPLDDSGMPKDRFSAEMPDATLATLKIQPSEPRDSAVYFCASGLEDIRYGYTFGSGTRLTVV.

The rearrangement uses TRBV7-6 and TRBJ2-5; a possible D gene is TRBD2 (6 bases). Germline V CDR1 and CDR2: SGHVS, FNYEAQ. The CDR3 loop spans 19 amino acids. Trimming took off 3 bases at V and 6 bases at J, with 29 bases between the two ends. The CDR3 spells CASSFGGKVVAHFDQTQYF. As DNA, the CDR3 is TGTGCCAGCAGCTTTGGGGGGAAGGTAGTGGCGCACTTCGATCAGACCCAGTACTTC.

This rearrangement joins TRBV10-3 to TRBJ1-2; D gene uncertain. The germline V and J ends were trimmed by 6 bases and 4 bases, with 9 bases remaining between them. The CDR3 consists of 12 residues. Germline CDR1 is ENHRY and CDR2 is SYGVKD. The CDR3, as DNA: TGTGCCATCAGGACTTTAGCCTATGGCTACACCTTC. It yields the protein CAIRTLAYGYTF.

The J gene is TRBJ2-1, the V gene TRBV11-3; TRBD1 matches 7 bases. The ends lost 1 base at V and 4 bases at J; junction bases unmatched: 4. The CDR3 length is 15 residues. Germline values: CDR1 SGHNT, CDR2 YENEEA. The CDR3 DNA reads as TGTGCCAGCAGCTTAGCCGGGACAGAATACAATGAGCAGTTCTTC. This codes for CASSLAGTEYNEQFF.

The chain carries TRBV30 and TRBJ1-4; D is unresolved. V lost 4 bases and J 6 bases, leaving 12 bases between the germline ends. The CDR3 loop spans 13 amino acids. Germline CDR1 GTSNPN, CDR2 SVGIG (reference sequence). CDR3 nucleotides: TGTGCCTGGACATCGGGTGCTGATGAAAAACTGTTTTTT. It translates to CAWTSGADEKLFF.

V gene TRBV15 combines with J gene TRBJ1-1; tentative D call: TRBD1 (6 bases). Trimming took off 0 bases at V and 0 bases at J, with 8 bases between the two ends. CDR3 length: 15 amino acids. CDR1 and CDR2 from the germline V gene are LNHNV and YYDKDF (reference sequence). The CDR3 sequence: CATSRDQGLNTEAFF. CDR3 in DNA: TGTGCCACCAGCAGAGATCAGGGGTTGAACACTGAAGCTTTCTTT.

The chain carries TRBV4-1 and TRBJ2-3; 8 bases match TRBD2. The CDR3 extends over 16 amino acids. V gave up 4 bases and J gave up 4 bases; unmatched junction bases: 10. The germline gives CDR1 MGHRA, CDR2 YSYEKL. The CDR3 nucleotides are TGCGCCAGCAGCCCCTCGACAGCGGGAGTCCCAGATACGCAGTATTTT. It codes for CASSPSTAGVPDTQYF.